This T cell receptor (beta chain) is from a study of human T cells and chemical hapten exposure. Findings of the study overall: Expanded TCRs showed more large CDR3 clusters than pre-sensitization or healthy control sets.

Methods used by the authors: The number of TCRs in each sample had a median of 95,638 and spanned roughly 23,224 to 700,000. TCRdb analysed the RACE reads with MiXCR anew, one entry per CDR3 protein. The V and J calls come from TCRdb's annotation, not from the publication. The table has under 450,000 distinct CDR3 sequences, about 4.4% seen once. Time point here: patch test 1, 2 weeks after DPC sensitization. Described treatment: therapeutic diphenylcyclopropenone sensitization with weekly scalp DPC. Each patch test followed a blood draw. Donors were 18 to 70-year-old alopecia patients suitable for DPC. As concerns this clonotype: Its target is not known. At one boundary the junction diverges from the germline segment, which might be a read error.

The CDR3 runs to 14 residues. Germline V lookup: CDR1 SGHAT, CDR2 FQNNGV. The sequenced sample was whole blood, obtained in connection with sensitization to the hapten diphenylcyclopropenone (DPC). The genes are TRBV11-2 and TRBJ2-6; D is perhaps TRBD1 (5 bases). The TCR was taken from a woman in her 50s with alopecia areata. Some clones in this sample may be carry-over from other donors' samples. CDR3 coding DNA: TGTGCCAGCAGCTTATTCTCTGGGGCCAACGTCCCGACTTTC. Translation gives CASSLFSGANVPTF. The entire variable domain, with the rest obtained from reference TRBV11-2 and TRBJ2-6, is as follows: EAGVAQSPRYKIIEKRQSVAFWCNPISGHATLYWYQQILGQGPKLLIQFQNNGVVDDSQLPKDRFSAERLKGVDSTLKIQPAKLEDSAVYLCASSLFSGANVPTFGAGSRLTVL.